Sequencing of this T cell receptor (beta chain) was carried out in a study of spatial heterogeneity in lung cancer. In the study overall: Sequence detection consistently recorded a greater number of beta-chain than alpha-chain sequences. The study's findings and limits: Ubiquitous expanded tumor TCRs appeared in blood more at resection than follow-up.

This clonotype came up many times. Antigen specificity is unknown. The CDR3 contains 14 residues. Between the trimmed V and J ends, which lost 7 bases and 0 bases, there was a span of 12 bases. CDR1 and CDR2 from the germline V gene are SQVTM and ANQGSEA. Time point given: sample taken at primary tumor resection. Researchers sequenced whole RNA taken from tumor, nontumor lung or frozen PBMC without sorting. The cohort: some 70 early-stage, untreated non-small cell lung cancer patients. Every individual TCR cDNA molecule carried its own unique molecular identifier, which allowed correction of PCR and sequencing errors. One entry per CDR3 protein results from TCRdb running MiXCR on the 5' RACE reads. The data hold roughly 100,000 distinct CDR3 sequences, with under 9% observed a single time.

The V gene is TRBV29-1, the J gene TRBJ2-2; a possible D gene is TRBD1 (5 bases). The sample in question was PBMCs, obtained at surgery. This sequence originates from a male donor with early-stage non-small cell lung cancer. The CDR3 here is CSATTRANTGELFF. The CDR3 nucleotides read TGCAGCGCCACAACCAGGGCGAACACCGGGGAGCTGTTTTTT.